A selection of T cell receptor beta chains follows, all from one sample in a study of T cell changes during pregnancy in multiple sclerosis. TCRdb's table, derived via immunoSEQ multiplex PCR, lists solely in-frame clones and lacks some. Found here are roughly 39,000 clones, just over 90% of them singletons; the top ten hold 0.47%. This specimen was CD4+ T cells from peripheral blood mononuclear cells, taken in the first trimester of pregnancy. These receptors originate from a female donor in good health, enrolled as a control in a pregnancy study. Each CDR3 is given with its conserved first and last residue. The D gene is left open where the match is weak. Size is omitted from some rows. Given values are once, few, many or a class for expanded clones.

size	V	J	D	DNA	CDR3
NA	TRBV6-1	TRBJ1-5	TRBD1	TGTGCCAGCAGGTCGACAGGGGCAAATCAGCCCCAGCATTTT	CASRSTGANQPQHF
NA	TRBV5-4	TRBJ1-2	NA	TGTGCCAGCAGCCAGCGGGCCAGAAATCCTAACTATGGCTACACCTTC	CASSQRARNPNYGYTF
NA	TRBV27	TRBJ1-2	TRBD1	TGTGCCAGCAGCGGCCAGGGGGATGGCTACACCTTC	CASSGQGDGYTF
NA	TRBV7-9	TRBJ1-4	NA	TGTGCCAGCAGCTCGCGGGCTCCAGGCTCTAATGAAAAACTGTTTTTT	CASSSRAPGSNEKLFF
once	TRBV5-5	TRBJ1-2	NA	TGTGCCAGCAGCCCCCACACAGGGAACTATGGCTACACCTTC	CASSPHTGNYGYTF
few	TRBV4-1	TRBJ1-1	NA	TGCGCCAGCAGCCTAAAGGAAGCAGGTGAAGCTTTCTTT	CASSLKEAGEAFF
once	TRBV7-8	TRBJ2-3	NA	TGTGCCAGCAGCGGCTTCCTAGGGGTGTTGGGCACAGATACGCAGTATTTT	CASSGFLGVLGTDTQYF
NA	TRBV7-2	TRBJ1-2	TRBD1	TGTGCCAGCACCCTTCACTCGGACAGGGACTATGGCTACACCTTC	CASTLHSDRDYGYTF
NA	TRBV18	TRBJ1-5	NA	TGTGCCAGCTCTCGGGAGGCAGGGGACAATCAGCCCCAGCATTTT	CASSREAGDNQPQHF
NA	TRBV7-3	TRBJ1-2	NA	TGTGCCAGCAGCGCGGACAGAAACTATGGCTACACCTTC	CASSADRNYGYTF
NA	TRBV7-9	TRBJ1-4	NA	TGTGCCAGCAGCTTGGGGGGAAATTCTAATGAAAAACTGTTTTTT	CASSLGGNSNEKLFF
NA	TRBV29-1	TRBJ2-5	TRBD2	TGCAGCGTTGCCCCCGGAATAGCGGGGAGACAGAAAGAGACCCAGTACTTC	CSVAPGIAGRQKETQYF
NA	TRBV14	TRBJ2-7	TRBD1	TGTGCCAGCAGGGGTACCGGGACAGGCCTTTGGGAGCAGTACTTC	CASRGTGTGLWEQYF
NA	TRBV18	TRBJ1-4	TRBD1	TGTGCCAGCTCACGACAGGGGTTGGAAAAACTGTTTTTT	CASSRQGLEKLFF
NA	TRBV28	TRBJ1-3	NA	TGTGCCAGTTGGACTATCTCTGGAAACACCATATATTTT	CASWTISGNTIYF
NA	TRBV19	TRBJ1-1	TRBD1	TGTGCCAGTATTCGACAGGGAATCTCACCCGTCCATTCTGAAGCTTTCTTT	CASIRQGISPVHSEAFF
once	TRBV7-6	TRBJ2-5	NA	TGTGCCAGCGGCCCAGGGGTCCAAGAGACCCAGTACTTC	CASGPGVQETQYF
NA	TRBV5-5	TRBJ1-4	NA	TGTGCCAGCAGCCGAAGATTAGGCGGGTGGGAAAAACTGTTTTTT	CASSRRLGGWEKLFF
NA	TRBV19	TRBJ2-3	NA	TGTGCCAGTACCACAGGGTTTAGCACAGATACGCAGTATTTT	CASTTGFSTDTQYF
NA	TRBV7-9	TRBJ2-3	TRBD2	TGTGCCAGCAGCGGAGGGACTAGCGGGGCAGTAGATACGCAGTATTTT	CASSGGTSGAVDTQYF
NA	TRBV4-3	TRBJ1-4	NA	TGCGCCAGCAGCCAAGAGGGCAGGGGAGAGGAAAAACTGTTTTTT	CASSQEGRGEEKLFF
NA	TRBV5-1	TRBJ2-7	TRBD1	TGCGCCAGCAGCTTGGTAGGACAGGGGGCCTACGAGCAGTACTTC	CASSLVGQGAYEQYF
NA	TRBV19	TRBJ1-1	TRBD1	TGTGCCAGTAGTGGCAGGGGGCAGGTGGGGAACACTGAAGCTTTCTTT	CASSGRGQVGNTEAFF
NA	TRBV6-5	TRBJ2-2	TRBD2	TGTGTCACCTCCCGACTAGCGGGGGGCGCCGGGGAGCTGTTTTTT	CVTSRLAGGAGELFF
few	TRBV7-2	TRBJ1-2	NA	TGTGCCAGCAGCTTATCACAGACAGGTTTCAGCTATGGCTACACCTTC	CASSLSQTGFSYGYTF
NA	TRBV2	TRBJ2-7	TRBD2	TGTGCCAGCAGTGGTGGACTAGCGAACTACGAGCAGTACTTC	CASSGGLANYEQYF
few	TRBV19	TRBJ2-4	NA	TGTGCCAGTAGTATCGTTCTAGTGCCTCCCAAAAACATTCAGTACTTC	CASSIVLVPPKNIQYF
NA	TRBV29-1	TRBJ2-1	NA	TGCAGCGTTGAAGATCAGGCAGCCAATGAGCAGTTCTTC	CSVEDQAANEQFF
NA	TRBV30	TRBJ1-5	NA	TGTGCCTGGAGTGATCTAGAGAGGGATAGCAATCAGCCCCAGCATTTT	CAWSDLERDSNQPQHF
NA	TRBV19	TRBJ1-3	TRBD1	TGTGCCAGTAGTATTCTCGACAGGGGCTCTGGAAACACCATATATTTT	CASSILDRGSGNTIYF
NA	TRBV7-2	TRBJ2-1	NA	TGTGCCAGCAGCTCCCTGACACTTACCGGGGGGCAGTTCTTC	CASSSLTLTGGQFF
NA	TRBV11-2	TRBJ2-3	TRBD2	TGTGCCAGCAGAAAACTAGCGGGGGGGCCAGATACGCAGTATTTT	CASRKLAGGPDTQYF
NA	TRBV29-1	TRBJ2-4	NA	TGCAGCGTCCAAGGGGGGGGGCGGAACATTCAGTACTTC	CSVQGGGRNIQYF
medium-sized	TRBV15	TRBJ2-2	NA	TGTGCCACCAGCAACCTAGCGTCGACCGGGGAGCTGTTTTTT	CATSNLASTGELFF
NA	TRBV28	TRBJ1-2	NA	TGTGCCCTCGGGGAGGGGGGAGGTGGCTACACCTTC	CALGEGGGGYTF
NA	TRBV25-1	TRBJ2-6	TRBD1	TGTGCCAGCAGTCTCCGGGACAGAGGCTCTGGGGCCAACGTCCTGACTTTC	CASSLRDRGSGANVLTF
NA	TRBV7-8	TRBJ2-7	NA	TGTGCCAGCAGACAGGGTATAACCTACGAGCAGTACTTC	CASRQGITYEQYF
NA	TRBV4-2	TRBJ2-5	TRBD2	TGTGCCAGCAGCCTGGCGGGGGGGGAGACCCAGTACTTC	CASSLAGGETQYF
NA	TRBV6-5	TRBJ1-4	NA	TGTGCCAGCAGTTACTCGTGGAGCCCCAGTGAAAAACTGTTTTTT	CASSYSWSPSEKLFF
NA	TRBV19	TRBJ2-2	TRBD2	TGTGCCAGTACCCGGGGGGGGCCCGGGGAGCTGTTTTTT	CASTRGGPGELFF
NA	TRBV2	TRBJ2-7	TRBD1	TGTGCCAGCAGCCCGGGACAGGCTACCTCCTACGAGCAGTACTTC	CASSPGQATSYEQYF
NA	TRBV7-3	TRBJ2-2	TRBD1	TGTGCCAGCAGCATATCCGGGACAGGAGCCGGGGAGCTGTTTTTT	CASSISGTGAGELFF
NA	TRBV7-8	TRBJ2-5	NA	TGTGCCAGCAGCTCTCAAGAGACCCAGTACTTC	CASSSQETQYF
NA	TRBV6-1	TRBJ1-1	NA	TGTGCCAGCAGTGAAGTGGGCAGCCTAATGAACACTGAAGCTTTCTTT	CASSEVGSLMNTEAFF
NA	TRBV29-1	TRBJ1-1	NA	TGCAGCGTTGGGCGGACTGAAGCTTTCTTT	CSVGRTEAFF
NA	TRBV7-6	TRBJ1-3	NA	TGTGCCAGCTGGACAGTCCTAAACACCATATATTTT	CASWTVLNTIYF
NA	TRBV7-2	TRBJ1-2	NA	TGTGCCAGCAGCTCAGGACGGGGCGGGGATGGCTACACCTTC	CASSSGRGGDGYTF
NA	TRBV11-2	TRBJ1-6	TRBD1	TGTGCCAGCAGCTTTCCGACAGGGCGGAATTCACCCCTCCACTTT	CASSFPTGRNSPLHF
NA	TRBV19	TRBJ2-3	NA	TGTGCCAGTAGTATAGCAGGCGGGGGCACAGATACGCAGTATTTT	CASSIAGGGTDTQYF
NA	TRBV9	TRBJ2-2	NA	TGTGCCAGCAGCGGACGACATTTCACCGGGGAGCTGTTTTTT	CASSGRHFTGELFF
NA	TRBV2	TRBJ2-1	NA	TGTGCCAGCAGTCAGATCGCGGGGCAGTTCTTC	CASSQIAGQFF
NA	TRBV9	TRBJ1-5	NA	TGTGCCAGCAGCGTAGGGGCAGTCAATCAGCCCCAGCATTTT	CASSVGAVNQPQHF
NA	TRBV27	TRBJ2-3	TRBD1	TGTGCCAGCAGTTTCGGGACAGGGAAATGGGATACGCAGTATTTT	CASSFGTGKWDTQYF
NA	TRBV6-5	TRBJ1-1	NA	TGTGCCAGCAGTTACAGGACAGTTCCCATGAACACTGAAGCTTTCTTT	CASSYRTVPMNTEAFF
NA	TRBV29-1	TRBJ2-3	NA	TGCAGCGTGAGCTTCCTGGGGGCTGGCACAGATACGCAGTATTTT	CSVSFLGAGTDTQYF
NA	TRBV29-1	TRBJ2-7	NA	TGCAGCGTCGGATTACAGGGTATCTACGAGCAGTACTTC	CSVGLQGIYEQYF
NA	TRBV27	TRBJ1-5	NA	TGTGCCAGCAGTAAGGGGAATCAGCCCCAGCATTTT	CASSKGNQPQHF